The 25 T cell receptor beta chains listed next were all sequenced from one sample in a study of early stage breast cancer tumors. Sequencing was performed with immunoSEQ multiplex PCR; in TCRdb, only in-frame clones are kept and a portion is missing. The sample contains tens of thousands of clones, almost 85% of which appear only once. The sample was blood. The receptors stem from a person between 45 and 65 years old with breast cancer.

The chain uses TRBV11-2 and TRBJ1-1, with D unclear. Germline-derived CDR1 and CDR2 are SGHAT and FQNNGV. The CDR3 loop spans 13 amino acids. Trimming stripped 1 base from V and 4 bases from J, with 7 bases between. The DNA for the CDR3 is TGTGCCAGCAGCTTAGGGGTAGGCACTGAAGCTTTCTTT. Protein: CASSLGVGTEAFF.

The rearrangement uses TRBV5-4 and TRBJ2-2, with D perhaps TRBD1 (6 bases). Germline V lookup: CDR1 SGHNT, CDR2 YYREEE (reference sequence). This CDR3 contains 13 residues. V gave up 7 bases and J gave up 1 base, with 8 bases separating them. Written as DNA, the CDR3 is TGTGCCAGCGGCAGGGGGAACACCGGGGAGCTGTTTTTT. It specifies CASGRGNTGELFF.

This clone was counted between two and nine times. The chain has TRBV9 and TRBJ2-1; D gene ambiguous. Germline V lookup: CDR1 SGDLS, CDR2 YYNGEE. CDR3 size: 15 residues. V was cut by 4 bases and J by 7 bases, with 18 bases left in between. This CDR3 reads CASSSSLDEENEQFF. The CDR3 nucleotides are TGTGCCAGCAGCTCGAGCCTAGATGAGGAGAATGAGCAGTTCTTC.

This rearrangement joins TRBV15 to TRBJ1-4, with D hard to call. Germline CDR1 is LNHNV and CDR2 is YYDKDF (reference sequence). Between the trimmed V and J ends, which lost 0 bases and 8 bases, there was a span of 7 bases. This CDR3 has 13 residues. The CDR3 DNA is TGTGCCACCAGCAGAGATGGGTGGGAAAAACTGTTTTTT. Its protein product is CATSRDGWEKLFF.

This clone has a handful of counts. The chain recombines TRBV2 with TRBJ1-2; D uncertain. Germline V gene sequence: CDR1 SNHLY, CDR2 FYNNEI. This CDR3 region has 11 residues. Trimming took off 2 bases at V and 7 bases at J, with 5 bases between the two ends. The CDR3 nucleotides are TGTGCCAGCAGTGAAATGGGTGGCTACACCTTC. Protein: CASSEMGGYTF.

The CDR3 coding sequence is TGTGCCAGCAGTTTTCGGGGGGAAGGAAACACCATATATTTT. Its translation: CASSFRGEGNTIYF. V is TRBV27 and J is TRBJ1-3; a weak D match, TRBD1 (5 bases). Trimming pared 3 bases from V and 4 bases from J, leaving 10 bases between. The CDR3 spans 14 residues. Per the germline V gene, CDR1 is MNHEY and CDR2 is SMNVEV (reference sequence).

The chain employs TRBV7-6 and TRBJ2-1; perhaps TRBD2 as D (6 bases). V lost 5 bases, J lost 5 bases, and 13 bases lay in between. Germline lookup yields CDR1 SGHVS and CDR2 FNYEAQ. The CDR3 consists of 14 residues. In DNA form, the CDR3 reads TGTGCCAGCAGCCCGGGAGAGTTGGACAATGAGCAGTTCTTC. It translates to CASSPGELDNEQFF.

This clone was observed a few times. The chain has TRBV2 and TRBJ1-6, with D unresolved. The V gene lost 5 bases and the J gene lost 7 bases, with 9 bases spanning the gap. CDR1 and CDR2 (germline): SNHLY, FYNNEI. This CDR3 contains 13 residues. Here the CDR3 reads CASSLWSNSPLHF. DNA for the CDR3: TGTGCCAGCAGTCTTTGGTCCAATTCACCCCTCCACTTT.

This sequence joins TRBV29-1 and TRBJ2-1; D ambiguous. CDR3 length: 11 residues. Germline V gene lookup returns CDR1 SQVTM and CDR2 ANQGSEA. Trimming removed 7 bases from V and 2 bases from J, with 6 bases in between. Written as DNA, the CDR3 is TGCAGCGCGCGAACCTACAATGAGCAGTTCTTC. This translates into CSARTYNEQFF.

V is TRBV28 and J is TRBJ1-2; possibly TRBD1 for D (5 bases). Germline V gene sequence: CDR1 MDHEN, CDR2 SYDVKM. V gave up 3 bases and J gave up 1 base, with 21 bases separating them. The CDR3 sequence is 18 residues long. The CDR3 is CASSFHLSGGGGNYGYTF. The CDR3 DNA follows: TGTGCCAGCAGTTTCCACTTGAGTGGGGGTGGGGGTAACTATGGCTACACCTTC.

The chain carries TRBV5-1 and TRBJ1-6; TRBD1 matches 8 bases. CDR1 is SGHRS and CDR2 is YFSETQ in the germline V gene. Trimming removed 0 bases from V and 10 bases from J; junction bases left unmatched: 15. There are 18 residues in the CDR3. CDR3 DNA sequence: TGCGCCAGCAGCTTGGTCGGGCAGGGGGCGATCGGTATCTCACCCCTCCACTTT. It yields the protein CASSLVGQGAIGISPLHF.

V usage is TRBV6-1 and J usage is TRBJ1-5; D call uncertain. The germline CDR1 and CDR2 sequences are MNHNS and SASEGT. The CDR3 totals 16 residues. V was pared by 1 base and J by 2 bases, with 12 bases between. The CDR3 loop reads CASSEVGGFGNQPQHF. Written as DNA, the CDR3 is TGTGCCAGCAGTGAAGTGGGAGGTTTCGGCAATCAGCCCCAGCATTTT.

The genes are TRBV28 and TRBJ2-5, with D perhaps TRBD1 or TRBD2 (6 bases each). Germline V lookup: CDR1 MDHEN, CDR2 SYDVKM. V shed 4 bases and J shed 2 bases, with 20 bases lying between them. This CDR3 has 17 residues. The CDR3 nucleotides are TGTGCCAGCAGTTCCTACCGGGGGCAGGCGGGGCAAGAGACCCAGTACTTC. The encoded protein is CASSSYRGQAGQETQYF. Using reference TRBV28 and TRBJ2-5 for the parts outside the CDR3, the full variable domain is DVKVTQSSRYLVKRTGEKVFLECVQDMDHENMFWYRQDPGLGLRLIYFSYDVKMKEKGDIPEGYSVSREKKERFSLILESASTNQTSMYLCASSSYRGQAGQETQYFGPGTRLLVL.

This chain joins TRBV28 and TRBJ2-7; no clear D gene. The V end was cut by 1 base, the J end by 6 bases, with 4 bases between. Germline values: CDR1 MDHEN, CDR2 SYDVKM. The CDR3 runs 11 residues. For the CDR3, the DNA is TGTGCCAGCAGTTTATTACTCGAGCAGTACTTC. This sequence encodes CASSLLLEQYF.

The chain recombines TRBV9 with TRBJ2-2; D possibly corresponds to TRBD2 (7 bases). Germline-derived CDR1 and CDR2 are SGDLS and YYNGEE. V was pared by 3 bases and J by 8 bases, with 17 bases between. The CDR3 is 15 residues long. The CDR3 sequence is CASSADPGGPGELFF. CDR3 sequence (DNA): TGTGCCAGCAGCGCGGATCCGGGGGGCCCTGGGGAGCTGTTTTTT.

This chain connects TRBV6-1 to TRBJ1-6; D unresolved. This CDR3 is built from 20 residues. Germline loops: CDR1 MNHNS, CDR2 SASEGT. The ends were cut back, 0 bases at V and 0 bases at J, with 18 bases in the middle. The CDR3 loop is CASSEAVLFRMSSYNSPLHF. CDR3 in DNA: TGTGCCAGCAGTGAAGCGGTTTTATTTCGGATGAGCTCCTATAATTCACCCCTCCACTTT.

This rearrangement joins TRBV27 to TRBJ1-5, with D hard to call. Germline assignment: CDR1 MNHEY and CDR2 SMNVEV (reference sequence). V gave up 8 bases and J gave up 4 bases, with 6 bases separating them. CDR3 length equals 11 residues. The CDR3 bases are TGTGCCAGCGGGGTGAATCAGCCCCAGCATTTT. It specifies CASGVNQPQHF.

This clone was detected only once. The V call is TRBV27, the J call TRBJ1-5, with D uncertain. The CDR3 has 12 amino acids. V gave up 3 bases and J gave up 6 bases, with 6 bases separating them. Germline V gives CDR1 MNHEY, CDR2 SMNVEV (reference sequence). The CDR3 nucleotides are TGTGCCAGCAGTTTCGAAGGTCAGCCCCAGCATTTT. This sequence encodes CASSFEGQPQHF.

The rearrangement joins TRBV6-1 to TRBJ2-5, with no clear D. The germline V and J ends were trimmed by 2 bases and 7 bases, with 11 bases remaining between them. The CDR3 is 13 residues long. The germline CDR1 and CDR2 sequences are MNHNS and SASEGT. This CDR3 reads CASSESVRSTQYF. The CDR3, as DNA: TGTGCCAGCAGTGAAAGCGTCAGATCGACCCAGTACTTC.

The chain is built from TRBV28 and TRBJ1-5; D remains ambiguous. The CDR3 is 12 residues long. The germline CDR1 and CDR2 sequences are MDHEN and SYDVKM. V lost 7 bases, J lost 4 bases, and 8 bases lay in between. DNA of the CDR3: TGTGCCAGCAACGACCGGAATCAGCCCCAGCATTTT. Residues: CASNDRNQPQHF.

The chain uses TRBV5-6 and TRBJ1-1; 7 positions match TRBD1. Germline loops: CDR1 SGHDT, CDR2 YYEEEE. The CDR3 covers 15 residues. The ends lost 1 base at V and 7 bases at J; junction bases unmatched: 10. The CDR3 reads CASSLFRGQADEAFF. The CDR3 nucleotides are TGTGCCAGCAGCTTGTTTAGGGGGCAAGCTGATGAAGCTTTCTTT.

The chain is built from TRBV7-2 and TRBJ2-2, with D possibly being TRBD1 (5 bases). The germline V gene has CDR1 SGHTA and CDR2 FQGNSA. V was cut by 4 bases and J by 4 bases, with 13 bases left in between. The CDR3 totals 15 residues. For the CDR3, the DNA is TGTGCCAGCAGCTATCCCCAAGGGGCCACCGGGGAGCTGTTTTTT. Encoded protein: CASSYPQGATGELFF.

This clone counts as medium-sized. The rearrangement uses TRBV9 and TRBJ2-7, with a possible D match to TRBD1 (5 bases). Trimming removed 1 base at V and 4 bases at J, with 9 bases between. CDR1 and CDR2 from the germline V gene are SGDLS and YYNGEE. The CDR3 covers 13 residues. The CDR3, as DNA: TGTGCCAGCAGCGTATTAACAGGATACGAGCAGTACTTC. It yields the protein CASSVLTGYEQYF.

J is TRBJ2-2 and V is TRBV9; D perhaps matches TRBD2 (6 bases). The CDR3 has 16 residues. Germline V gene sequence: CDR1 SGDLS, CDR2 YYNGEE. V lost 1 base and J 7 bases, leaving 17 bases between the germline ends. The CDR3 sequence is CASSVLLGEAVGELFF. The CDR3 nucleotides are TGTGCCAGCAGCGTACTGCTGGGGGAGGCGGTCGGGGAGCTGTTTTTT.

The chain recombines TRBV9 with TRBJ2-1; TRBD1 aligns across 8 bases. The J segment lost 9 bases and the V segment lost 3 bases, leaving 8 bases of the junction unmatched. Germline V gene data show CDR1 as SGDLS and CDR2 as YYNGEE. The CDR3 is made up of 14 amino acids. The CDR3 DNA sequence: TGTGCCAGCAGCGAGAAACAGGGGGTGGGTGAGCAGTTCTTC. Its translation: CASSEKQGVGEQFF.